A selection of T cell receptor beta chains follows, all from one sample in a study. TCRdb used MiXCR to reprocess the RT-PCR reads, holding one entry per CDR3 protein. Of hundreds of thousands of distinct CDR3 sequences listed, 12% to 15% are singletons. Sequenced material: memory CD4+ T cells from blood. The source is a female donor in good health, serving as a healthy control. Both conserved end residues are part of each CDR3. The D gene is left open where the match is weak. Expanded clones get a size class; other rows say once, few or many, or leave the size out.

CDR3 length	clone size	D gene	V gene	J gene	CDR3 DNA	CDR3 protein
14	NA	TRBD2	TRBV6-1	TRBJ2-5	TGTGCCAGCAGTTTGGGCGGGGGGGCCGGGGCCCAGTACTTC	CASSLGGGAGAQYF
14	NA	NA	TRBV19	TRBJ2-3	TGTGCCAGTAGTATCGGACAGCACACAGATACGCAGTATTTT	CASSIGQHTDTQYF
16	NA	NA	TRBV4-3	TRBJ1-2	TGCGCCAGCAGCCAAGATGTAGGACAGTTGAACTATGGCTACACCTTC	CASSQDVGQLNYGYTF
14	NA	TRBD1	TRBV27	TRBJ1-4	TGTGCCAGCAGTAGACAGGGGGCGAATGAAAAACTGTTTTTT	CASSRQGANEKLFF
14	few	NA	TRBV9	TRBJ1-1	TGTGCCAGCAGCGTAGCTTCCCGGGGAACTGAAGCTTTCTTT	CASSVASRGTEAFF
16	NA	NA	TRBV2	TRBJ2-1	TGTGCCAGCAGTCACGGGGGCAGGGATGGCTACAATGAGCAGTTCTTC	CASSHGGRDGYNEQFF
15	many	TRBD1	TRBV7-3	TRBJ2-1	TGTGCCAGCAGCTGGACCGGGACAGGGGTCGATGAGCAGTTCTTC	CASSWTGTGVDEQFF
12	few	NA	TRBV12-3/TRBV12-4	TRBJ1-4	TGTGCCAGCGGGCGAATTAATGAAAAACTGTTTTTT	CASGRINEKLFF
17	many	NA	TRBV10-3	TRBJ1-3	TGTGCCATCAGTGAGTCGTCTGGGACTTCCTCTGGAAACACCATATATTTT	CAISESSGTSSGNTIYF
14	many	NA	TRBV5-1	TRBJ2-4	TGCGCCAGCAGCCTGGACTCTTCTGGGGACATTCAGTACTTC	CASSLDSSGDIQYF
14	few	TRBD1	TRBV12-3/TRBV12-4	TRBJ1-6	TGTGCCAGCAGAAGGGACAGCTATAATTCACCCCTCCACTTT	CASRRDSYNSPLHF
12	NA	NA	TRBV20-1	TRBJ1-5	TGCAGCGCAGGCGGCGAAGGCCAGCCCCAGCATTTT	CSAGGEGQPQHF
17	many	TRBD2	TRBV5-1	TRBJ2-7	TGCGCCAGCAGCCTAAGCGGGCCTGGGGGGGGGACCTACGAGCAGTACTTC	CASSLSGPGGGTYEQYF
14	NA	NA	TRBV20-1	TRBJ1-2	TGCAGTGCTAGTTTACAGCTTTCTAACTATGGCTACACCTTC	CSASLQLSNYGYTF
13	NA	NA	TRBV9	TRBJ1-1	TGTGCCAGGGGGGGGATTTTGAACACTGAAGCTTTCTTT	CARGGILNTEAFF
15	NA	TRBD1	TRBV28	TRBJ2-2	TGTGCCAGCAGACCCGACAGGGTAGGGGCCGGGGAGCTGTTTTTT	CASRPDRVGAGELFF
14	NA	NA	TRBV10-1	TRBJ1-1	TGCGCCAGCAGTGACCGGGGCCCGAACACTGAAGCTTTCTTT	CASSDRGPNTEAFF
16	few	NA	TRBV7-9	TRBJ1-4	TGTGCCAGCAGCTTAGCGCGGAGTCTATCTAATGAAAAACTGTTTTTT	CASSLARSLSNEKLFF
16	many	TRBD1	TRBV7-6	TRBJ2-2	TGTGCCAGCAGCCGGACAGGCGCCGCGAACACCGGGGAGCTGTTTTTT	CASSRTGAANTGELFF
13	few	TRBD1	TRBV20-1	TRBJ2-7	TGCAGTGCCGTCACAGGGGGCGCATACGAGCAGTACTTC	CSAVTGGAYEQYF
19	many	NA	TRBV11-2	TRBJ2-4	TGTGCCAGCAGCCGATTTAGTGGGGGGACAAGGGATTCGACTGGCATTCAGTACTTC	CASSRFSGGTRDSTGIQYF
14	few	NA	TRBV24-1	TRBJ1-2	TGTGCCACCAGTGAGATCAGACATAACTATGGCTACACCTTC	CATSEIRHNYGYTF
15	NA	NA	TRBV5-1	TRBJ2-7	TGCGCCAGCAGGAATCTAGCGACCAGCTCCTACGAGCAGTACTTC	CASRNLATSSYEQYF
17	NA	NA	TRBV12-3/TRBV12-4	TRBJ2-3	TGTGCCAGCAGTTTAAAGGAGGGATCGCGCAGCACAGATACGCAGTATTTT	CASSLKEGSRSTDTQYF
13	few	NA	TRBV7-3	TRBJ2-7	TGTGCCAGCAGCGCCAACCCGAACACGGCGCAGTACTTC	CASSANPNTAQYF
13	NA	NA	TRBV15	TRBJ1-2	TGTGCCACCAGCAGTGGGTCTTACGTTGGCTACACCTTC	CATSSGSYVGYTF
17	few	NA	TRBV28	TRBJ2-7	TGTGCCAGCAGTCCCCTTGGGAGAGGGAGGACTTCCTACGAGCAGTACTTC	CASSPLGRGRTSYEQYF
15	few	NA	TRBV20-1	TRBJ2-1	TGCAGTGCTAGAGTACGGGGGAGGCTTTACAATGAGCAGTTCTTC	CSARVRGRLYNEQFF
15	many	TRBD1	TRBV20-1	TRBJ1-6	TGCAGTGCTAGAACGACAGGGCAGGGGGGTTCACCCCTCCACTTT	CSARTTGQGGSPLHF
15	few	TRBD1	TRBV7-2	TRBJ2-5	TGTGCCAGCAGCCCCAGGGGACAGTCCCAAGAGACCCAGTACTTC	CASSPRGQSQETQYF
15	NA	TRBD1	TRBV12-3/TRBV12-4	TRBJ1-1	TGTGCCAGCAGTCCTCGGACAGGGGGGGGCACTGAAGCTTTCTTT	CASSPRTGGGTEAFF
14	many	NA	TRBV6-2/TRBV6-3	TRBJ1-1	TGTGCCAGCAGCTTGAGGGTACAGGCCACTGAAGCTTTCTTT	CASSLRVQATEAFF
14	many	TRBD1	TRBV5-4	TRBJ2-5	TGTGCCAGCAGCTCGGGACAGGGAAGAGAGACCCAGTACTTC	CASSSGQGRETQYF
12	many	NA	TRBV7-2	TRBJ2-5	TGTGCCAGCAACAGATACCAAGAGACCCAGTACTTC	CASNRYQETQYF
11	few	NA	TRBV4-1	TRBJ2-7	TGCGCCAGCAGCCAGCCCTGGGAGCAGTACTTC	CASSQPWEQYF
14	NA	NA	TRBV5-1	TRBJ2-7	TGCGCCAGCAGCTTGGCCCCGGACCCCTACGAGCAGTACTTC	CASSLAPDPYEQYF